Listed here are 13 T cell receptor beta chains from one sample, sequenced in a study of breast tumors, draining lymph nodes, adjacent tissues. In TCRdb, the multiplex PCR reads were re-called with MiXCR into one record per CDR3 protein. The data show about 230,000 distinct CDR3 sequences, about 30% seen once. Samples came from axillary lymph nodes draining the breast cancer. Sequenced material: axillary lymph node tissue. Receptors originate from a female donor with breast cancer. Some clones in this sample may be carry-over from other donors' samples.

The rearrangement links TRBV20-1 to TRBJ2-3; D possibly corresponds to TRBD2 (6 bases). Looked up from germline, CDR1 is DFQATT and CDR2 is SNEGSKA (reference sequence). This CDR3 is built from 13 residues. The V gene lost 3 bases and the J gene lost 2 bases, with 9 bases spanning the gap. The CDR3 loop is CSASGSPTDTQYF. The CDR3 DNA is TGCAGTGCTAGCGGGAGCCCCACAGATACGCAGTATTTT.

In its sample, this clonotype was seen many times. V usage is TRBV2 and J usage is TRBJ1-5; a weak D match, TRBD1 (6 bases). CDR1 is SNHLY and CDR2 is FYNNEI in the germline V gene. CDR3 length: 16 residues. V lost 6 bases to trimming and J lost 2 bases, with 17 bases between them. CDR3: CASSPRRGSGNQPQHF. The CDR3 DNA sequence: TGTGCCAGCAGCCCCCGCAGGGGAAGTGGCAATCAGCCCCAGCATTTT.

This clonotype was observed many times. One end of the junction fails to match germline, which may point to a read error. The chain links TRBV2 to TRBJ2-1; TRBD2 agrees at 7 bases. Germline lookup yields CDR1 SNHLY and CDR2 FYNNEI. CDR3 length: 13 amino acids. The CDR3 reads CASREGLGYEQFF. In DNA form, the CDR3 reads TGTGCCAGCAGAGAAGGACTAGGCTATGAGCAGTTCTTC.

This clonotype has at least ten counts. This rearrangement joins TRBV19 to TRBJ1-2; TRBD1 agrees at 8 bases. V lost 5 bases to trimming and J lost 3 bases; unmatched junction nucleotides: 8. This CDR3 is built from 15 residues. Germline CDR1 LNHDA, CDR2 SQIVND (reference sequence). Here the CDR3 DNA reads TGTGCCAGTAGTCTTCGACAGGGGCAATACTATGGCTACACCTTC. Translating gives CASSLRQGQYYGYTF.

At least ten counts were recorded for this clonotype. This sequence joins TRBV19 and TRBJ1-2; the D is unclear. V was pared by 6 bases and J by 7 bases, with 9 bases between. Germline V gene data show CDR1 as LNHDA and CDR2 as SQIVND (reference sequence). The CDR3 is made up of 11 amino acids. This CDR3 is CASSDERGYTF. CDR3 DNA: TGTGCCAGTAGCGACGAACGTGGCTACACCTTC.

This clonotype came up many times. V and J are TRBV7-2 and TRBJ2-1; D unclear. There are 14 residues in the CDR3. In germline, CDR1 is SGHTA, CDR2 FQGNSA. Trimming pared 3 bases from V and 6 bases from J, leaving 12 bases between. The CDR3 loop reads CASSFFLSGNEQFF. The CDR3 DNA is TGTGCCAGCAGCTTTTTCTTATCAGGCAATGAGCAGTTCTTC.

The J gene is TRBJ2-7, the V gene TRBV18; 7 bases map to TRBD2. The CDR3 totals 15 residues. V lost 6 bases, J lost 8 bases, and 16 bases stayed unmatched. Germline V lookup: CDR1 KGHSH, CDR2 LQKENI. CDR3 coding DNA: TGTGCCAGCTCTTCATGGACTAGGGGATCTGGCAAGCAGTACTTC. Its translation: CASSSWTRGSGKQYF.

This clonotype was recorded at least ten times. The chain joins TRBV7-9 to TRBJ2-1, with D perhaps matching TRBD2 (5 bases). Germline V gene lookup returns CDR1 SEHNR and CDR2 FQNEAQ (reference sequence). The CDR3 spans 15 residues. V lost 3 bases, J lost 0 bases, and 9 bases lay in between. CDR3 sequence reads: CASSLRRSSYNEQFF. The CDR3 region has the DNA TGTGCCAGCAGCTTGAGGAGGAGCTCCTACAATGAGCAGTTCTTC.

Comment on this clonotype: Its ends do not fully match the called genes, so a read error is possible. This sequence joins TRBV6-5 and TRBJ2-7; D is perhaps TRBD1 (6 bases). CDR1 and CDR2 (germline): MNHEY, SVGAGI. CDR3 length equals 13 residues. CDR3 sequence: CASSYRDTYDQYF. The CDR3 coding sequence is TGTGCCAGCAGTTACCGGGACACCTACGACCAGTACTTC.

Regarding this clonotype: One end of the junction is discordant with germline, which a read error may explain. V gene TRBV6-1 combines with J gene TRBJ2-5; the D gene is possibly TRBD1 (5 bases). The germline V gene has CDR1 MNHNS and CDR2 SASEGT. This CDR3 comprises 14 residues. CDR3 bases: TGTGCCAGCAGTCAGGGCAGCCACCAAGAGGCCCAGTACTTC. Its translation: CASSQGSHQEAQYF.

At least ten counts were recorded for this clonotype. The chain carries TRBV20-1 and TRBJ1-5; D is unclear. Deletions cut 3 bases from V and 1 base from J, with 4 bases between. CDR1 DFQATT and CDR2 SNEGSKA come from the germline V gene (reference sequence). CDR3 size: 12 residues. In DNA, the CDR3 is TGCAGTGCTAGCTTCAGCAATCAGCCCCAGCATTTT. Translated, it gives CSASFSNQPQHF.

The rearrangement uses TRBV25-1 and TRBJ2-3; D is unresolved. V was cut by 4 bases and J by 0 bases, with 8 bases left in between. The CDR3 covers 14 residues. Germline loops: CDR1 MGHDK, CDR2 SYGVNS. The CDR3 DNA sequence: TGTGCCAGCAGTGGCGGTACTAGCACAGATACGCAGTATTTT. This translates into CASSGGTSTDTQYF.

About this clonotype itself: One base away lies a much larger clone, so this may be a sequencing read error. This CDR3 reads CASSHTGTWGYTF. For the CDR3, the DNA is TGTGCCAGCAGTCACACCGGGACGTGGGGCTACACCTTC. The chain couples TRBV6-1 to TRBJ1-2, with a tentative D call TRBD1 (5 bases). This CDR3 has 13 residues. Germline loops: CDR1 MNHNS, CDR2 SASEGT. Trimming shortened V by 5 bases and J by 8 bases, and 15 bases separated the two germline ends.